Described below is a single T cell receptor beta chain sequence and its context. The people who gave samples were healthy Caucasians from Russia, aged about 6 to 100. The data were taken from a study of blood T cells in healthy people across ages. This CDR3 is 16 amino acids long. Trimming removed 3 bases from V and 4 bases from J; junction bases left unmatched: 10. A second PCR of about 7 to 12 cycles used a sample-barcoded 5' primer and a J-beta primer mix. Via MiXCR, TCRdb re-called the 5' RACE reads, giving one row per CDR3 protein. This table holds about 1.8 million distinct CDR3 sequences, around half found once.

This clonotype originated in a woman aged 40-49 years in good health. Sample: blood. V is TRBV12-3 or TRBV12-4 and J is TRBJ1-1, with 8 bases that match TRBD1. CDR3 loop: CASSFRGQGGSTEAFF. The DNA of the CDR3 is TGTGCCAGCAGTTTTCGAGGACAGGGAGGGAGCACTGAAGCTTTCTTT.